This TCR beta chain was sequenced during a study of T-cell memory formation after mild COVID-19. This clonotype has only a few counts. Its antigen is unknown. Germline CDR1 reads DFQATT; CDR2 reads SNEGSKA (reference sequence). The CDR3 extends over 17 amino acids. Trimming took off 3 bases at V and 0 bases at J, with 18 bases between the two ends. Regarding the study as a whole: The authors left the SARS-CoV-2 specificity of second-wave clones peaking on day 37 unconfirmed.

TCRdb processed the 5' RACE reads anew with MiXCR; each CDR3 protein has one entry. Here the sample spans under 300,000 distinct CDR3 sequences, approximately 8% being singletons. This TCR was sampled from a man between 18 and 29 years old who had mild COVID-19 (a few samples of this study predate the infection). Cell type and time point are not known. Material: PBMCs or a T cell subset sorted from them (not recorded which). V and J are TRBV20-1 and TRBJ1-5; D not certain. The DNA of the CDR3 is TGCAGTGCTAGCACCGCAGATCCAAATTATAGCAATCAGCCCCAGCATTTT. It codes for CSASTADPNYSNQPQHF.